This entry describes one T cell receptor beta chain. Its antigen is undetermined. TCRdb's copy holds only in-frame clones and misses some; the assay was immunoSEQ multiplex PCR. The sample holds roughly 150,000 clones; about 91% are singletons and the top ten take about 3.3%. These data originate in a study of T cell responses to AZD1222 COVID-19 vaccine. Study findings and constraints: Nearly half of spike-specific TCRs reportedly target variant regions that are unmutated in the B.1.351 and B.1.1.7 variants. The donors showed a predominance of white British ancestry and of females, with possible underestimation of clonal diversity. It was only after the peak T cell response that any repertoires were sampled. Breadth and depth of Spike-specific TCRs rose after two AZD1222 doses.

In germline, CDR1 is GTSNPN, CDR2 SVGIG (reference sequence). The V end was cut by 5 bases, the J end by 9 bases, with 17 bases between. This CDR3 has 14 amino acids. The J gene is TRBJ1-6, the V gene TRBV30; tentative D call: TRBD1 (5 bases). This sample comprised peripheral blood, obtained on day 0 of MenACWY control vaccination. The TCR comes from an adult in good health. CDR3 in amino acids: CAWAVDSQRSPLHF. The CDR3 DNA follows: TGTGCCTGGGCAGTCGACAGTCAACGTTCACCCCTCCACTTT.